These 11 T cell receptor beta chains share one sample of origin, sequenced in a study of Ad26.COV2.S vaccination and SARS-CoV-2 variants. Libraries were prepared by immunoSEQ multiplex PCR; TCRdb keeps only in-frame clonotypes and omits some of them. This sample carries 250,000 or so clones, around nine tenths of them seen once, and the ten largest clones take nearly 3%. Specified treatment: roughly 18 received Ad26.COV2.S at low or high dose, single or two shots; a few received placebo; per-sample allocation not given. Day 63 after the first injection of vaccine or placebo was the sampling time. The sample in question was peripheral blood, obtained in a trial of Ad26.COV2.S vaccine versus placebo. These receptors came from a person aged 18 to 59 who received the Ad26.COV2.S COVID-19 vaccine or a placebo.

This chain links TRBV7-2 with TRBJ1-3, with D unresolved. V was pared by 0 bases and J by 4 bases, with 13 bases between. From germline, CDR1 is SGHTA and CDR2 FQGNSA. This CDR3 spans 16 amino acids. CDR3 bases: TGTGCCAGCAGCTTAGCGCCCCGGGGTACAGGAAACACCATATATTTT. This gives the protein CASSLAPRGTGNTIYF.

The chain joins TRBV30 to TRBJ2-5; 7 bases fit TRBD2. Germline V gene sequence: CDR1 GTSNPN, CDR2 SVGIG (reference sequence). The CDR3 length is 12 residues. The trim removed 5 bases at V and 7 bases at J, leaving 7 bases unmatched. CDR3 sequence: CAWEEGLRTQYF. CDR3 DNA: TGTGCCTGGGAAGAGGGACTACGGACCCAGTACTTC.

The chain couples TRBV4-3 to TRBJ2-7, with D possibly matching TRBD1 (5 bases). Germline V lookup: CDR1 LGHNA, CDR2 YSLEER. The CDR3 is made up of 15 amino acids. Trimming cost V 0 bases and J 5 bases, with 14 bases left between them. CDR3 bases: TGCGCCAGCAGCCAAGATGGGGCTAGTGGGGACGAGCAGTACTTC. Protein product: CASSQDGASGDEQYF.

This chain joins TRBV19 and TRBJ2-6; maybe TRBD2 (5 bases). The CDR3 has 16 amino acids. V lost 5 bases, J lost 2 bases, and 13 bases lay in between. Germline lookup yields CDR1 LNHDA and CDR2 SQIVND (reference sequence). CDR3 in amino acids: CASSATRAAGANVLTF. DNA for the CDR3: TGTGCCAGTAGTGCCACGAGGGCGGCTGGGGCCAACGTCCTGACTTTC.

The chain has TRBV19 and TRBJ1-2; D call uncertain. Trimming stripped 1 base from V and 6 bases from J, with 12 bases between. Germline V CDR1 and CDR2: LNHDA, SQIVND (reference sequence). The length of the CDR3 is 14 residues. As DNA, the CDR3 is TGTGCCAGTAGTATAGGAACCCCCTGGGATGGCTACACCTTC. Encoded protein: CASSIGTPWDGYTF.

In nucleotides, the CDR3 is TGTGCCAGCACCTCAACGGACAGGGCCTACGAGCAGTACTTC. Protein: CASTSTDRAYEQYF. J is TRBJ2-7 and V is TRBV6-5; 8 bases align to TRBD1. The CDR3 length is 14 residues. Trimming took 7 bases from V and 2 from J; bases not matched to a gene: 7. The germline gives CDR1 MNHEY, CDR2 SVGAGI.

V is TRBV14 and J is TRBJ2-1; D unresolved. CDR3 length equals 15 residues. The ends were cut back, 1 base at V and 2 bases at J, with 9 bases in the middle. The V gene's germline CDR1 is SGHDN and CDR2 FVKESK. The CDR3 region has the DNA TGTGCCAGCAGCCAAGGAAGCGCGACCTACAATGAGCAGTTCTTC. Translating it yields CASSQGSATYNEQFF.

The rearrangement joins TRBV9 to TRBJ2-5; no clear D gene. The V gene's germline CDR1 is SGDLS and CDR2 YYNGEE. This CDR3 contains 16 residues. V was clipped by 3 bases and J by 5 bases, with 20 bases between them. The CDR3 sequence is CASSGSLEATLETQYF. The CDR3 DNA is TGTGCCAGCAGCGGCAGCCTTGAGGCGACGTTGGAGACCCAGTACTTC.

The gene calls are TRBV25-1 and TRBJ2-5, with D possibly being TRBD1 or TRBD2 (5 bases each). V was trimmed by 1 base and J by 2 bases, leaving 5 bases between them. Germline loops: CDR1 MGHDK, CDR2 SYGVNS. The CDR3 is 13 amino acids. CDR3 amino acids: CASSEWGQETQYF. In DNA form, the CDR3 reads TGTGCCAGCAGTGAATGGGGGCAAGAGACCCAGTACTTC.

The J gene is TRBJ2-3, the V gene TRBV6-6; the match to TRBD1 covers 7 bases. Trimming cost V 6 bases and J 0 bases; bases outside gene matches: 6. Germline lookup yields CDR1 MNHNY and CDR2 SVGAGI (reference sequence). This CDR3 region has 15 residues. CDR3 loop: CASREGQASTDTQYF. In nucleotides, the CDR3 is TGTGCCAGCAGAGAAGGACAGGCCAGCACAGATACGCAGTATTTT.

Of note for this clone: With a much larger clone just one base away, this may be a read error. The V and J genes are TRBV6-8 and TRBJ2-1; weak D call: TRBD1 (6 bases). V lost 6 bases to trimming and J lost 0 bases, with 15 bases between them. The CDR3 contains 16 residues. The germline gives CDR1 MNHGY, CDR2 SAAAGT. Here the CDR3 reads CASSPRADSSYNEQFF. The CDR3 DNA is TGTGCCAGCAGCCCCCGGGCGGACAGCTCCTACAATGAGCAGTTCTTC.